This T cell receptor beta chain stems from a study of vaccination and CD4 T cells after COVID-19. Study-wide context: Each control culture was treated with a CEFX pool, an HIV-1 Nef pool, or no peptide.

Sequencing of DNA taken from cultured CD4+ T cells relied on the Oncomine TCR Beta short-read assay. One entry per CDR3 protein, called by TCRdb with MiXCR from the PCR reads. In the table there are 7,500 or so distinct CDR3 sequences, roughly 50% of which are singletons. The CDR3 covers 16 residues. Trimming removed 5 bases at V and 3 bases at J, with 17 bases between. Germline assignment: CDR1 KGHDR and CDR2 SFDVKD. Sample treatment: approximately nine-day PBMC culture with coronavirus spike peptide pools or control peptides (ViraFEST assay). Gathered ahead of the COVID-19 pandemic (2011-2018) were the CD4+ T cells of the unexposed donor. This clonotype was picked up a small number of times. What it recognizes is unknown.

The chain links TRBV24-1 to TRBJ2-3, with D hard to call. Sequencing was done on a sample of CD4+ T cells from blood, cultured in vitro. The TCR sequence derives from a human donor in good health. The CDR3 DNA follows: TGTGCCACCAGTGTTAGGGATCGCGTCGGGACAGATACGCAGTATTTT. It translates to CATSVRDRVGTDTQYF.